A single sample gave rise to the 14 T cell receptor beta chains below, sequenced in a study of beta chain features in type 1 diabetes (dated by TCRdb to the late 2010s). Findings and caveats that apply to the study as a whole: Type 1 diabetes patients showed a moderate but significant shortening of TCRB CDR3 length in all four CD4+ subsets.

The antigens of these receptors remain unknown. Library prep was done by the immunoSEQ multiplex PCR assay. The entire amount of isolated RNA was reverse transcribed using the High Capacity cDNA Reverse Transcription Kit, so the sequenced TCRB transcripts were expressed ones. In TCRdb, the immuneACCESS table is reduced to in-frame sequences with V and J assigned. These tables do not hold every clone; where another copy was compared, an unresolved V gene accounts for under half, and the others remain unexplained. The sample records hundreds of thousands of clones, under 15% of which are singletons. The leading ten clones occupy 0.022% of the sample. The material sequenced was naive CD4+ T cells from blood. The cell subset or site label on this specimen signifies: true naive CD4+ T cells. The receptors were gathered from a man in his late teens or twenties with type 1 diabetes.

This clone occurred a few times. The chain carries TRBV19 and TRBJ2-3, with D possibly being TRBD2 (5 bases). Germline lookup yields CDR1 LNHDA and CDR2 SQIVND (reference sequence). V was pared by 8 bases and J by 0 bases, with 18 bases between. The CDR3 extends over 16 amino acids. The CDR3 loop is CASSRTHSSSTDTQYF. The CDR3 nucleotides are TGTGCCAGTTCAAGGACTCATTCCTCTAGCACAGATACGCAGTATTTT.

This clone occurred a few times. The gene calls are TRBV19 and TRBJ1-1; the D is unclear. CDR1 and CDR2 (germline): LNHDA, SQIVND (reference sequence). The CDR3 length is 11 residues. V lost 10 bases and J 5 bases, leaving 11 bases between the germline ends. CDR3 region: CATFPGTEAFF. The DNA of the CDR3 is TGTGCCACATTCCCGGGGACTGAAGCTTTCTTT.

This clone turned up a few times. The chain links TRBV30 to TRBJ1-2, with a tentative D call TRBD1 (5 bases). Germline V lookup: CDR1 GTSNPN, CDR2 SVGIG (reference sequence). The CDR3 has 10 amino acids. V lost 5 bases, J lost 8 bases, and 9 bases lay in between. The CDR3 loop is CAWAAGGYTF. The CDR3 DNA reads TGTGCCTGGGCTGCAGGGGGCTACACCTTC.

The chain joins TRBV27 to TRBJ1-6, with 8 bases identical to TRBD1. The CDR3 is 14 amino acids. Per the germline V gene, CDR1 is MNHEY and CDR2 is SMNVEV (reference sequence). The ends lost 5 bases at V and 10 bases at J; junction bases unmatched: 7. CDR3: CASSRGQGMSPLHF. For the CDR3, the DNA is TGTGCCAGCAGTCGCGGACAGGGCATGTCACCCCTCCACTTT.

This clone came up a few times. The gene calls are TRBV7-8 and TRBJ2-3; D could derive from TRBD1 or TRBD2 (6 bases each). V was shortened by 5 bases and J by 3 bases, with 15 bases between the two germline ends. CDR3 length equals 15 residues. Germline CDR1 SGHVS, CDR2 FQNEAQ. The CDR3 sequence: CASSPGALVTDTQYF. The CDR3 bases are TGTGCCAGCAGCCCGGGGGCCTTGGTGACAGATACGCAGTATTTT.

In this sample, this clone turned up a few times. The V call is TRBV6-5, the J call TRBJ2-3; D gene uncertain. Trimming shortened V by 2 bases and J by 4 bases, and 16 bases separated the two germline ends. CDR1 and CDR2 from the germline V gene are MNHEY and SVGAGI. This CDR3 is built from 16 residues. CDR3: CASSYAYPSSSDTQYF. The CDR3 DNA reads as TGTGCCAGCAGTTACGCATACCCTTCGAGCTCAGATACGCAGTATTTT.

The rearrangement links TRBV9 to TRBJ2-2; D remains unclear. The CDR3 totals 12 residues. The V gene lost 1 base and the J gene lost 6 bases, with 4 bases spanning the gap. CDR1 is SGDLS and CDR2 is YYNGEE in the germline V gene. CDR3 protein: CASSVRAGELFF. The DNA for the CDR3 is TGTGCCAGCAGCGTAAGGGCCGGGGAGCTGTTTTTT.

In regard to this clone: The sample carries other DNA sequences with the same CDR3. The chain links TRBV5-1 to TRBJ1-5; weak D call: TRBD1 (6 bases). The germline gives CDR1 SGHRS, CDR2 YFSETQ. The V and J ends lost 0 bases and 4 bases respectively, with 8 bases between them. The CDR3 totals 14 residues. The CDR3 is CASSLGQDNQPQHF. DNA for the CDR3: TGCGCCAGCAGCTTGGGACAGGATAATCAGCCCCAGCATTTT.

This clone was counted a few times. The V gene is TRBV5-1, the J gene TRBJ2-7; 7 bases are a match to TRBD1. CDR3 size: 14 residues. J was trimmed by 7 bases and V by 4 bases; bases with no gene match: 11. CDR1 and CDR2 (germline): SGHRS, YFSETQ. The CDR3 loop reads CASSPGTDPFEQYF. The CDR3 region has the DNA TGCGCCAGCAGCCCGGGGACAGACCCCTTTGAGCAGTACTTC.

The chain is built from TRBV19 and TRBJ2-5; TRBD2 matches 12 bases. J was trimmed by 4 bases and V by 3 bases; bases with no gene match: 3. The CDR3 has 15 residues. Germline CDR1 reads LNHDA; CDR2 reads SQIVND (reference sequence). CDR3 sequence (DNA): TGTGCCAGTAGTATTGGACTAGCGGGGAGAGAGACCCAGTACTTC. Amino acid sequence: CASSIGLAGRETQYF.

A few counts support this clone. The rearrangement uses TRBV4-2 and TRBJ2-3, with 12 bases identical to TRBD2. The trim removed 1 base at V and 4 bases at J, leaving 3 bases unmatched. Germline V gene data show CDR1 as LGHNA and CDR2 as YNFKEQ. The CDR3 is made up of 16 amino acids. This chain's CDR3 is CASSQARLAGADTQYF. For the CDR3, the DNA is TGTGCCAGCAGCCAAGCCCGACTAGCGGGGGCAGATACGCAGTATTTT.

V gene TRBV14 combines with J gene TRBJ1-2; weak D call: TRBD1 (5 bases). Between the trimmed V and J ends, which lost 5 bases and 7 bases, there was a span of 11 bases. Germline V lookup: CDR1 SGHDN, CDR2 FVKESK. This CDR3 region has 12 residues. The CDR3 loop reads CASSNPGSGYTF. CDR3 nucleotide sequence: TGTGCCAGCAGCAACCCAGGGTCTGGCTACACCTTC.

CDR3 coding DNA: TGTGCCTGGAGTGAACAGGGTATCGGCGCAGATACGCAGTATTTT. Its protein product is CAWSEQGIGADTQYF. The rearrangement uses TRBV30 and TRBJ2-3; perhaps TRBD1 as D (6 bases). This CDR3 is built from 15 residues. Germline V gene sequence: CDR1 GTSNPN, CDR2 SVGIG (reference sequence). The V and J ends lost 1 base and 4 bases respectively, with 15 bases between them.

This chain joins TRBV4-1 and TRBJ2-7, with unresolved D. The CDR3 runs 13 residues. Deletions cut 3 bases from V and 6 bases from J, with 12 bases between. The germline V gene encodes CDR1 MGHRA and CDR2 YSYEKL. The CDR3 spells CASSHSGPTEQYF. As DNA, the CDR3 is TGCGCCAGCAGCCACTCCGGACCCACCGAGCAGTACTTC.